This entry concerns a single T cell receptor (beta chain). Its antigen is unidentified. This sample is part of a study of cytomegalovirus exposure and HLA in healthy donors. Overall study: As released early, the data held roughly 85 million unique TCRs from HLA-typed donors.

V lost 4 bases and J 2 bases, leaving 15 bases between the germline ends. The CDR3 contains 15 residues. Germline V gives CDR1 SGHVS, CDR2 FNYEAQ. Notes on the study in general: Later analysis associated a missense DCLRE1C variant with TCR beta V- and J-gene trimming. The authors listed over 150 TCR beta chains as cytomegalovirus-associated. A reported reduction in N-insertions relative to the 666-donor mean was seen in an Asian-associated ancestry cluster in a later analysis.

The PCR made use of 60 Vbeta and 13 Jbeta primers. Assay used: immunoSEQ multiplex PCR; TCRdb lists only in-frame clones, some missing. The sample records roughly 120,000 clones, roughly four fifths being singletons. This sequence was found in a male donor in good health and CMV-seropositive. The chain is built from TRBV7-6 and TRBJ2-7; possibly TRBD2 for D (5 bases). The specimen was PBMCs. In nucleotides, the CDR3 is TGTGCCAGCAGCTCAGTGGTGGGAGAGACCTACGAGCAGTACTTC. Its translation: CASSSVVGETYEQYF. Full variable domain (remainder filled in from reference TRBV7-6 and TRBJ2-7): GAGVSQSPRYKVTKRGQDVALRCDPISGHVSLYWYRQALGQGPEFLTYFNYEAQQDKSGLPNDRFSAERPEGSISTLTIQRTEQRDSAMYRCASSSVVGETYEQYFGPGTRLTVT.